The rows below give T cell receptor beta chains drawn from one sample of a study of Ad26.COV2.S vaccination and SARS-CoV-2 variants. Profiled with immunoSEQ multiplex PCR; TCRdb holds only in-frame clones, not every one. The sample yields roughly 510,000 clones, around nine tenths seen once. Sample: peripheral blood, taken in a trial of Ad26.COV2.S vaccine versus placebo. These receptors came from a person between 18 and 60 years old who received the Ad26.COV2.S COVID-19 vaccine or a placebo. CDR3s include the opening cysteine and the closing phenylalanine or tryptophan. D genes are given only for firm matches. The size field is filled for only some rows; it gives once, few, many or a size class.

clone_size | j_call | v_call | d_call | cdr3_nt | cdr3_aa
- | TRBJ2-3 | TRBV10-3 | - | TGTGCCATCAGCGTAGGGAGCACAGATACGCAGTATTTT | CAISVGSTDTQYF
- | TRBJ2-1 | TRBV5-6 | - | TGTGCCAGCAGCTTGCCCAGGGGCAGGGATGAGCAGTTCTTC | CASSLPRGRDEQFF
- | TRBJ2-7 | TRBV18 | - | TGTGCCAGCTCACCACCGTGGGACACCTACGAGCAGTACTTC | CASSPPWDTYEQYF
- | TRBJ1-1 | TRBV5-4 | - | TGTGCCAGCAGCGTTGGTGGGTACCACACTGAAGCTTTCTTT | CASSVGGYHTEAFF
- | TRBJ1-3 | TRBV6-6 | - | TGTGCCAGCAGTTACTATAGCTTCGGGTCTGGAAACACCATATATTTT | CASSYYSFGSGNTIYF
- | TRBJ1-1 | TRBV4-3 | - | TGCGCCAGCAGCCAAGGGGTCCAGTCAAACACTGAAGCTTTCTTT | CASSQGVQSNTEAFF
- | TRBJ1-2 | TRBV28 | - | TGTGCCAGCAGTACCTCCGGTGGGGGGCTGGTCTATGGCTACACCTTC | CASSTSGGGLVYGYTF
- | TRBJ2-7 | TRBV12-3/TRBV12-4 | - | TGTGCCAGCAGTTTTGGGAGCTCCTACGAGCAGTACTTC | CASSFGSSYEQYF
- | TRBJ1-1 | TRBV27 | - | TGTGCCAGCAGTTCCCGTGGGCGAGGCACTGAAGCTTTCTTT | CASSSRGRGTEAFF
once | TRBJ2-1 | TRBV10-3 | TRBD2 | TGTGCCATCAGTGAATTAAGCGGGGATGAGCAGTTCTTC | CAISELSGDEQFF
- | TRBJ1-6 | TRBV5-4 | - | TGTGCCAGCAGGGGCAGGCCCAAGGAACCCCTCCACTTT | CASRGRPKEPLHF
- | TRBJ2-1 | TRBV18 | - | TGTGCCAGCTCACCAAAGACCTACAATGAGCAGTTCTTC | CASSPKTYNEQFF
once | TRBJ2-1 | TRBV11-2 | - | TGTGCCAGCAGCTTAGCAGGGGTCTACAATGAGCAGTTCTTC | CASSLAGVYNEQFF
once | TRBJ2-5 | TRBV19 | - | TGTGCCAGTAGTCGGTCAGGGGTAGAGACCCAGTACTTC | CASSRSGVETQYF
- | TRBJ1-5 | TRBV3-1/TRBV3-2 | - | TGTGCCAGCAGCCAAGACTCGCAATCAAGTCGGCCCCAGCATTTT | CASSQDSQSSRPQHF
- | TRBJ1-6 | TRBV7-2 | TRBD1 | TGTGCCAGCAGCCCTCAACCCAGGGGGCACTTGGGCTCACCCCTCCACTTT | CASSPQPRGHLGSPLHF
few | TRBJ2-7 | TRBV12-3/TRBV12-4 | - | TGTGCCAGCAGTATCCTCAAAAACTACGAGCAGTACTTC | CASSILKNYEQYF
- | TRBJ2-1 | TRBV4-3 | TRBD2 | TGCGCCAGCAGCCAAGATGCCGGGACTAGCGGGAGGGCCCGATACAATGAGCAGTTCTTC | CASSQDAGTSGRARYNEQFF
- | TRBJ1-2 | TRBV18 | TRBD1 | TGTGCCAGCTCACCGTACGGGACAGAAAGCCCTGTCATAGGCTACACCTTC | CASSPYGTESPVIGYTF
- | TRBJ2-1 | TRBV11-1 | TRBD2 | TGTGCCAGCAGCTTCAGCGGGACCAACAATGAGCAGTTCTTC | CASSFSGTNNEQFF
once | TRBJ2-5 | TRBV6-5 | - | TGTGCCAGCAGAGACAGGTTGCGTCCGACCCAGTACTTC | CASRDRLRPTQYF
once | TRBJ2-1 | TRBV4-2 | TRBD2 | TGTGCCAGCAGCCAAGCCCCAGCGGGGGGTACCGGGAATGAGCAGTTCTTC | CASSQAPAGGTGNEQFF
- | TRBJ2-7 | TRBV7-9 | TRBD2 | TGTGCCAGCAGCTTAGGGACTAGCGGTTCCTACGAGCAGTACTTC | CASSLGTSGSYEQYF
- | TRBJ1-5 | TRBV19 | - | TGTGCCAGTAGTATCTCCCAAAATCAGCCCCAGCATTTT | CASSISQNQPQHF
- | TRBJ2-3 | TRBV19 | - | TGTGCCAGTAGTATAGGAAAGGGACGGAGGGTTGTAGATACGCAGTATTTT | CASSIGKGRRVVDTQYF
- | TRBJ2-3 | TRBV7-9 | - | TGTGCCAGCAGCCCGAGGGGCGGGGGCGGCACAGATACGCAGTATTTT | CASSPRGGGGTDTQYF
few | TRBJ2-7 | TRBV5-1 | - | TGCGCCAGCAGCACCAGCGGGTTCTTCTCCTACGAGCAGTACTTC | CASSTSGFFSYEQYF
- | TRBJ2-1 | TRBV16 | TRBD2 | TGTGCCAGCAGCCCATCCGGGACTAGTTTCAATGAGCAGTTCTTC | CASSPSGTSFNEQFF
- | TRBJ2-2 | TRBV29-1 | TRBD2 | TGCAGCGTAGCGGGACTAGCGGGAGCTACCGGGGAGCTGTTTTTT | CSVAGLAGATGELFF
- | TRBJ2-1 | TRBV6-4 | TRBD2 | TGTGCCAGCAGCAAACGCGGGAGTGACAATGAGCAGTTCTTC | CASSKRGSDNEQFF
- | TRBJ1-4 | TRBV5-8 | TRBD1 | TGTGCCAGCAGCTCGGGGACAGGGGGACCAACTAATGAAAAACTGTTTTTT | CASSSGTGGPTNEKLFF
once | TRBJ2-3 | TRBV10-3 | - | TGTGCCATCAGTGAAGTCGATACGCAGTATTTT | CAISEVDTQYF
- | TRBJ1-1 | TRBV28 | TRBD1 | TGTGCCAGCCAACAGGGGGCGGGGAAAGATGAAGCTTTCTTT | CASQQGAGKDEAFF
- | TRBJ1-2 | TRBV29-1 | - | TGCAGCGTTGACCACGGAAACTATGGCTACACCTTC | CSVDHGNYGYTF
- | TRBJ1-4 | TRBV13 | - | TGTGCCAGCAGCTTAGGCGGCCCAAACCGGGAACTGTTTTTT | CASSLGGPNRELFF